This passage covers 24 T cell receptor beta chains from one sample sequenced in a study of blood T cell repertoires in COVID-19. This table comes from immunoSEQ multiplex PCR, and its TCRdb copy is limited to in-frame clones, with some not included. The table records about 150,000 clones, roughly 80% of them present only once. Material: peripheral blood. The receptor source for this set is a human donor in a cohort sampled during active COVID-19.

V gene TRBV15 combines with J gene TRBJ1-2; maybe TRBD1 (5 bases). This CDR3 region has 15 residues. In germline, CDR1 is LNHNV, CDR2 YYDKDF (reference sequence). V gave up 0 bases and J gave up 8 bases, with 16 bases separating them. The CDR3: CATSREGRGSNGYTF. For the CDR3, the DNA is TGTGCCACCAGCAGAGAAGGGCGGGGGAGCAACGGCTACACCTTC.

The sample holds a few counts of this clone. The chain recombines TRBV30 with TRBJ1-2; the D is unclear. The germline gives CDR1 GTSNPN, CDR2 SVGIG (reference sequence). This CDR3 contains 14 residues. V shed 0 bases and J shed 5 bases, with 13 bases lying between them. This CDR3 is CAWSVLGDGYGYTF. The CDR3 nucleotides read TGTGCCTGGAGTGTACTGGGAGATGGGTATGGCTACACCTTC.

The rearrangement joins TRBV4-2 to TRBJ1-1; no definite D call. Germline assignment: CDR1 LGHNA and CDR2 YNFKEQ. Deletions cut 2 bases from V and 6 bases from J, with 13 bases between. The CDR3 spans 14 residues. The CDR3 nucleotides read TGTGCCAGCAGCCAACCTGACTCGGTTGCTGAAGCTTTCTTT. As protein: CASSQPDSVAEAFF.

The gene calls are TRBV6-2 or TRBV6-3 and TRBJ2-1; 8 positions agree with TRBD2. The V gene end was trimmed by 6 bases and the J gene end by 1 base; junction bases not matched to a gene: 2. Germline V gene data show CDR1 as MNHEY and CDR2 as SVGEGT. The CDR3 runs 14 residues. The CDR3 sequence is CASSGGGSYNEQFF. The CDR3 DNA reads as TGTGCCAGCAGCGGGGGGGGGTCCTACAATGAGCAGTTCTTC.

This chain links TRBV10-3 with TRBJ2-7, with a tentative D call TRBD2 (5 bases). Per the germline V gene, CDR1 is ENHRY and CDR2 is SYGVKD. Trimming took 1 base from V and 4 from J, leaving 5 bases between them. The CDR3 is 12 amino acids. The CDR3 here is CAISEWRYEQYF. CDR3 nucleotides: TGTGCCATCAGTGAGTGGAGGTACGAGCAGTACTTC.

V gene TRBV4-2 combines with J gene TRBJ1-6, with TRBD1 identical over 11 bases. Germline V gene lookup returns CDR1 LGHNA and CDR2 YNFKEQ. CDR3 size: 14 residues. With 6 bases clipped from V and 10 bases from J, the junction kept 5 bases outside the gene matches. The CDR3 nucleotides are TGTGCCAGCAGACCGGACAGGGGGCGATCACCCCTCCACTTT. Translation gives CASRPDRGRSPLHF.

The chain employs TRBV6-5 and TRBJ1-1; possible D gene TRBD1, 5 bases. CDR1 is MNHEY, CDR2 SVGAGI, per germline. The CDR3 loop spans 13 amino acids. Deletions cut 7 bases from V and 4 bases from J, with 13 bases between. As DNA, the CDR3 is TGTGCCAGCAATAAGGGGCGCGCCACTGAAGCTTTCTTT. Protein sequence: CASNKGRATEAFF.

This rearrangement joins TRBV25-1 to TRBJ2-7; D remains ambiguous. The CDR3 has 13 residues. Germline V CDR1 and CDR2: MGHDK, SYGVNS. The V gene lost 2 bases and the J gene lost 0 bases, with 5 bases spanning the gap. CDR3 sequence: CASSEPDSYEQYF. CDR3 nucleotides: TGTGCCAGCAGTGAACCAGACTCCTACGAGCAGTACTTC.

Only one count was recorded for this clone. The chain employs TRBV15 and TRBJ1-5; D is possibly TRBD1 (6 bases). The V end was cut by 4 bases, the J end by 2 bases, with 9 bases between. Germline V gene sequence: CDR1 LNHNV, CDR2 YYDKDF (reference sequence). The CDR3 runs 14 residues. The CDR3: CATSTHRGNQPQHF. The CDR3 nucleotides read TGTGCCACCAGCACCCACAGGGGCAATCAGCCCCAGCATTTT.

This clone has more than one count but fewer than ten. The V gene is TRBV15, the J gene TRBJ2-7, with TRBD1 matching over 9 bases. Germline loops: CDR1 LNHNV, CDR2 YYDKDF (reference sequence). The CDR3 totals 15 residues. J lost 3 bases, V lost 3 bases, and 6 bases had no gene match. CDR3 sequence (DNA): TGTGCCACCAGCAGTCCGGGACAGGGACTCTACGAGCAGTACTTC. Its translation is CATSSPGQGLYEQYF.

The chain couples TRBV2 to TRBJ1-1; tentative D call: TRBD1 (5 bases). Germline-derived CDR1 and CDR2 are SNHLY and FYNNEI. Deletions cut 7 bases from V and 5 bases from J, with 17 bases between. This CDR3 comprises 14 residues. DNA for the CDR3: TGTGCCAGCACCGAAGACGGGGGAGGTACTGAAGCTTTCTTT. Protein: CASTEDGGGTEAFF.

V is TRBV28 and J is TRBJ2-4, with 7 bases identical to TRBD2. Trimming cost V 3 bases and J 0 bases; bases outside gene matches: 14. Germline V lookup: CDR1 MDHEN, CDR2 SYDVKM. The CDR3 totals 19 residues. CDR3 sequence (DNA): TGTGCCAGCAGTTTGCGCACCACCCTAGCGGTGATAGCCAAAAACATTCAGTACTTC. Amino acids: CASSLRTTLAVIAKNIQYF.

The chain has TRBV19 and TRBJ1-2, with D hard to call. Per germline, CDR1 LNHDA and CDR2 SQIVND (reference sequence). The CDR3 sequence is 14 residues long. V lost 6 bases and J lost 4, with 15 bases in between. The CDR3 DNA reads TGTGCCAGTAGCCGCCAGGATCGGGGCTATGGCTACACCTTC. It translates to CASSRQDRGYGYTF.

The CDR3 loop is CAYGTGIVNQPQHF. CDR3 nucleotide sequence: TGTGCCTACGGGACAGGGATCGTCAATCAGCCCCAGCATTTT. This chain links TRBV6-5 with TRBJ1-5, with 9 positions matching TRBD1. J gave up 3 bases and V 11 bases, and 8 bases lay outside the gene matches. Per germline, CDR1 MNHEY and CDR2 SVGAGI. The CDR3 covers 14 residues.

This sequence joins TRBV7-2 and TRBJ2-2; 8 bases fit TRBD2. Per germline, CDR1 SGHTA and CDR2 FQGNSA. The V and J ends lost 1 base and 1 base, in that order; junction bases with no gene match: 8. CDR3 length: 18 amino acids. The CDR3 coding sequence is TGTGCCAGCAGCTTAGAGCCGGGCCTAGCGGGGAACACCGGGGAGCTGTTTTTT. It translates to CASSLEPGLAGNTGELFF.

This chain connects TRBV19 to TRBJ1-3; D remains unclear. CDR3 length equals 19 residues. Trimming left V 3 bases short and J 3 bases short, with 24 bases between. Germline V gives CDR1 LNHDA, CDR2 SQIVND (reference sequence). CDR3 in amino acids: CASSILSFPNGVRGNTIYF. DNA of the CDR3: TGTGCCAGTAGTATCCTGTCCTTCCCAAATGGAGTTCGTGGAAACACCATATATTTT.

The chain uses TRBV20-1 and TRBJ1-6; D unclear. Germline values: CDR1 DFQATT, CDR2 SNEGSKA (reference sequence). Trimming stripped 5 bases from V and 14 bases from J, with 13 bases between. CDR3 length: 11 residues. The CDR3 bases are TGCAGTGCTCAAAATAGAGACTCCCTCCACTTT. Protein sequence: CSAQNRDSLHF.

This chain connects TRBV11-3 to TRBJ2-7; TRBD1 aligns across 8 bases. The J segment lost 8 bases and the V segment lost 4 bases, leaving 13 bases of the junction unmatched. This CDR3 region has 15 residues. Germline values: CDR1 SGHNT, CDR2 YENEEA. The CDR3 spells CASSSLAGGIGKQYF. CDR3 DNA: TGTGCCAGCAGCTCCCTGGCAGGGGGCATCGGTAAGCAGTACTTC.

The chain combines TRBV7-9 with TRBJ1-5, with D perhaps matching TRBD1 (6 bases). V was pared by 5 bases and J by 3 bases, with 20 bases between. Germline CDR1 SEHNR, CDR2 FQNEAQ (reference sequence). The CDR3 length is 17 residues. This chain's CDR3 is CASSPTVQGWDNQPQHF. The CDR3 coding sequence is TGTGCCAGCAGCCCAACCGTACAGGGTTGGGACAATCAGCCCCAGCATTTT.

The V gene is TRBV7-2, the J gene TRBJ2-3, with 8 nucleotides matching TRBD2. V gave up 2 bases and J gave up 2 bases; unmatched junction bases: 9. The CDR3 totals 17 residues. Germline V gives CDR1 SGHTA, CDR2 FQGNSA. CDR3 DNA sequence: TGTGCCAGCAGCTTAAAAGGCTTAGCGGGGAACACAGATACGCAGTATTTT. It encodes CASSLKGLAGNTDTQYF.

This CDR3 reads CASSPDRGTTNEKLFF. As DNA, the CDR3 is TGTGCCAGCAGCCCGGACAGGGGAACAACTAATGAAAAACTGTTTTTT. The chain employs TRBV5-6 and TRBJ1-4; 9 bases line up with TRBD1. The CDR3 spans 16 residues. J lost 0 bases, V lost 4 bases, and 4 bases had no gene match. Per the germline V gene, CDR1 is SGHDT and CDR2 is YYEEEE.

V is TRBV6-5 and J is TRBJ2-5, with 7 bases that match TRBD1. The length of the CDR3 is 13 residues. Germline-derived CDR1 and CDR2 are MNHEY and SVGAGI. The V and J ends lost 6 bases and 5 bases, in that order; junction bases with no gene match: 6. CDR3 nucleotides: TGTGCCAGCAGAAACAGGGGTTTGGAGACCCAGTACTTC. Its protein is CASRNRGLETQYF.

This rearrangement joins TRBV4-2 to TRBJ1-2; TRBD1 agrees at 7 bases. CDR3 length equals 13 residues. Germline V CDR1 and CDR2: LGHNA, YNFKEQ. The V segment lost 2 bases and the J segment 6 bases; nucleotides outside the gene matches: 3. CDR3 sequence (DNA): TGTGCCAGCAGCCAACCTGGGACAGATGGCTACACCTTC. Translating gives CASSQPGTDGYTF.

The table lists this clone with a few counts. V and J are TRBV4-1 and TRBJ1-5, with unresolved D. Germline V gene sequence: CDR1 MGHRA, CDR2 YSYEKL. Trimming took off 0 bases at V and 2 bases at J, with 14 bases between the two ends. This CDR3 contains 17 residues. The CDR3 nucleotides read TGCGCCAGCAGCCAAGATCCGGGCACGAGGGGCAATCAGCCCCAGCATTTT. Translation: CASSQDPGTRGNQPQHF.